This TCR beta chain was found in a study of monozygotic twins with inflammatory bowel disease. Study conclusions and caveats: Clonotype sharing was lower in IBD patients than healthy twins, most markedly with disease activity.

The CDR3 extends over 15 amino acids. Germline loops: CDR1 MNHNS, CDR2 SASEGT. TCRdb reprocessed the 5' RACE reads and keeps a single row for each CDR3 protein, giving no DNA. The sample table sets out over 200,000 distinct CDR3 sequences. Turning to this clonotype: Its matching antigen is unknown.

J is TRBJ1-1 and V is TRBV6-1; TCRdb lists TRBD1, though no DNA is available to test this call. The material sequenced was blood. The clonotype was recovered from a human donor with ulcerative colitis or Crohn's disease, or a healthy co-twin of an affected twin (not recorded which). CDR3 amino acids: CASRESGQGNTEAFF.